The next 31 T cell receptor beta chains were all read from a single sample in a study of T cell responses to AZD1222 COVID-19 vaccine. This table comes from immunoSEQ multiplex PCR, and its TCRdb copy is limited to in-frame clones, with some not included. The sample consists of roughly 150,000 clones, 80% to 90% of them appearing once. The material was peripheral blood, obtained on day 0 of AZD1222 vaccination. These receptors were collected from an adult in good health.

CDR3 nucleotide sequence: TGTGCCAGCAGCTTAGATGTGGGGGGAGGCAATCAGCCCCAGCATTTT. Amino acid sequence: CASSLDVGGGNQPQHF. V gene TRBV11-2 combines with J gene TRBJ1-5, with a tentative D call TRBD1 (5 bases). The germline V gene has CDR1 SGHAT and CDR2 FQNNGV. This CDR3 comprises 16 residues. Deletions cut 0 bases from V and 2 bases from J, with 11 bases between.

The chain carries TRBV12-3 or TRBV12-4 and TRBJ1-3; D is undetermined. V shed 6 bases and J shed 4 bases, with 7 bases lying between them. The CDR3 sequence is 12 residues long. The CDR3 loop is CASSPNGNTIYF. CDR3 nucleotides: TGTGCCAGCAGCCCTAACGGAAACACCATATATTTT.

In the case of this clone: The same CDR3 also results from other DNA sequences found in this sample. The V and J genes are TRBV7-6 and TRBJ2-2; perhaps TRBD2 as D (5 bases). The CDR3 has 13 amino acids. The germline V gene has CDR1 SGHVS and CDR2 FNYEAQ. V lost 1 base, J lost 7 bases, and 7 bases lay in between. The DNA of the CDR3 is TGTGCCAGCAGCTTAGGGGCGGGCGGGGAGCTGTTTTTT. Its protein is CASSLGAGGELFF.

The CDR3 here is CASSRSTDRTGRIYYEQYF. For the CDR3, the DNA is TGTGCCAGCTCCCGGAGCACTGACCGGACAGGTCGTATCTATTACGAGCAGTACTTC. J is TRBJ2-7 and V is TRBV18; 7 nucleotides align to TRBD1. J lost 4 bases, V lost 6 bases, and 24 bases had no gene match. This CDR3 has 19 amino acids. CDR1 KGHSH and CDR2 LQKENI come from the germline V gene.

The chain joins TRBV10-3 to TRBJ2-1, with TRBD1 matching over 7 bases. CDR3 length equals 11 residues. The ends lost 10 bases at V and 7 bases at J; junction bases unmatched: 4. From germline, CDR1 is ENHRY and CDR2 SYGVKD. In DNA form, the CDR3 reads TGTGCCACCAAACAGGGGAATGAGCAGTTCTTC. Protein: CATKQGNEQFF.

This chain joins TRBV18 and TRBJ2-1, with TRBD2 matching 8 bases. V lost 3 bases, J lost 1 base, and 8 bases stayed unmatched. This CDR3 region has 17 residues. CDR1 is KGHSH and CDR2 is LQKENI in the germline V gene. CDR3 nucleotide sequence: TGTGCCAGCTCACCCTACCCAGCGGGAGCATCCTACAATGAGCAGTTCTTC. Encoded protein: CASSPYPAGASYNEQFF.

The V gene is TRBV10-3, the J gene TRBJ2-3, with D unresolved. Trimming removed 9 bases from V and 6 bases from J, with 13 bases in between. The CDR3 length is 12 residues. The germline V gene encodes CDR1 ENHRY and CDR2 SYGVKD. In DNA form, the CDR3 reads TGTGCCATGTCAGGATTAGAGGATACGCAGTATTTT. Translating it yields CAMSGLEDTQYF.

The V gene is TRBV4-2, the J gene TRBJ2-5, with 8 bases aligning to TRBD2. V trimming: 5 bases; J trimming: 5 bases; junction bases outside the gene matches: 10. Germline CDR1 reads LGHNA; CDR2 reads YNFKEQ. The CDR3 spans 15 residues. CDR3 sequence: CASSSLAGGRETQYF. DNA of the CDR3: TGTGCCAGCAGCTCACTGGCGGGGGGTCGGGAGACCCAGTACTTC.

The rearrangement links TRBV3-1 (or the pseudogene TRBV3-2) to TRBJ2-2; weak D call: TRBD1 (5 bases). CDR3 size: 15 residues. The germline gives CDR1 LGHDT, CDR2 YNNKEL (reference sequence). V was pared by 1 base and J by 2 bases, with 8 bases between. Here the CDR3 DNA reads TGTGCCAGCAGCCAAGTCAGGGCAAACACCGGGGAGCTGTTTTTT. This encodes CASSQVRANTGELFF.

The genes are TRBV29-1 and TRBJ1-2, with TRBD1 identical over 8 bases. V shed 6 bases, J shed 6 bases, and the junction held 6 bases outside the gene matches. Germline V gene sequence: CDR1 SQVTM, CDR2 ANQGSEA. The CDR3 extends over 12 amino acids. CDR3 nucleotides: TGCAGCGTGACAGGGGACGGGGATGGCTACACCTTC. Its protein is CSVTGDGDGYTF.

The rearrangement links TRBV7-2 to TRBJ1-2; perhaps TRBD1 as D (6 bases). The CDR3 consists of 16 residues. Germline-derived CDR1 and CDR2 are SGHTA and FQGNSA. V lost 2 bases and J 0 bases, leaving 13 bases between the germline ends. CDR3: CASSLTRDIANYGYTF. Here the CDR3 DNA reads TGTGCCAGCAGCTTAACTAGGGACATCGCTAACTATGGCTACACCTTC.

The V call is TRBV7-8, the J call TRBJ1-2; 8 bases map to TRBD1. The CDR3 is 16 amino acids. Trimming removed 1 base from V and 5 bases from J; junction bases left unmatched: 9. Germline-derived CDR1 and CDR2 are SGHVS and FQNEAQ. CDR3: CASSLEPQGASYGYTF. The CDR3 nucleotides are TGTGCCAGCAGCTTAGAACCCCAGGGGGCGAGTTATGGCTACACCTTC.

The V and J genes are TRBV19 and TRBJ1-4; no definite D call. Germline lookup yields CDR1 LNHDA and CDR2 SQIVND (reference sequence). The CDR3 runs 14 residues. Trimming stripped 0 bases from V and 1 base from J, with 3 bases between. The CDR3 sequence is CASSIDLTNEKLFF. The CDR3 bases are TGTGCCAGTAGTATAGACCTAACTAATGAAAAACTGTTTTTT.

The chain uses TRBV4-1 and TRBJ1-6, with TRBD1 matching over 7 bases. CDR3 size: 13 residues. Trimming at V came to 4 bases and at J to 8 bases, leaving 2 bases not matched to a gene. The germline gives CDR1 MGHRA, CDR2 YSYEKL. This chain's CDR3 is CASSPGTDSPLHF. CDR3 DNA sequence: TGCGCCAGCAGCCCCGGGACAGATTCACCCCTCCACTTT.

The table lists this clone with a few counts. The V gene is TRBV6-5, the J gene TRBJ1-2; 10 bases fit TRBD1. The V and J ends lost 6 bases and 8 bases, in that order; junction bases with no gene match: 6. The CDR3 loop spans 13 amino acids. CDR1 MNHEY and CDR2 SVGAGI come from the germline V gene. In nucleotides, the CDR3 is TGTGCCAGCAGAATGACAGGGGGCAACGGCTACACCTTC. Translating it yields CASRMTGGNGYTF.

This clone was observed a few times. The J gene is TRBJ1-1, the V gene TRBV12-5, with D possibly being TRBD1 (6 bases). The CDR3 contains 14 residues. The germline V and J ends were trimmed by 3 bases and 5 bases, with 13 bases remaining between them. Germline-derived CDR1 and CDR2 are LGHNT and FRNRAP. This CDR3 is CASGFTGTATEAFF. CDR3 coding DNA: TGTGCTAGTGGTTTTACAGGGACGGCTACTGAAGCTTTCTTT.

The CDR3 reads CASSFGSGGSPLHF. CDR3 in DNA: TGTGCCAGCAGCTTCGGCTCAGGGGGCTCACCCCTCCACTTT. The chain uses TRBV7-8 and TRBJ1-6; 8 positions agree with TRBD1. The CDR3 is 14 amino acids. Germline values: CDR1 SGHVS, CDR2 FQNEAQ. V shed 3 bases, J shed 10 bases, and the junction held 5 bases outside the gene matches.

This clone came up a few times. This chain links TRBV2 with TRBJ1-2; D is possibly TRBD1 (5 bases). CDR3 size: 14 residues. Trimming left V 7 bases short and J 4 bases short, with 16 bases between. Per germline, CDR1 SNHLY and CDR2 FYNNEI. The CDR3 DNA follows: TGTGCCAGCACCCCTGTACCGGGGACCTATGGCTACACCTTC. This encodes CASTPVPGTYGYTF.

The V gene is TRBV7-9, the J gene TRBJ2-7; D remains unclear. The germline V and J ends were trimmed by 1 base and 6 bases, with 10 bases remaining between them. This CDR3 contains 13 residues. Germline CDR1 and CDR2: SEHNR and FQNEAQ (reference sequence). CDR3 amino acids: CASSLGQKVEQYF. The CDR3 bases are TGTGCCAGCAGCTTAGGCCAGAAGGTCGAGCAGTACTTC.

This chain connects TRBV11-3 to TRBJ2-6, with D possibly being TRBD2 (6 bases). This CDR3 spans 15 amino acids. Germline V gives CDR1 SGHNT, CDR2 YENEEA. Trimming stripped 4 bases from V and 2 bases from J, with 9 bases between. The CDR3 protein is CASSSEGTGANVLTF. CDR3 nucleotide sequence: TGTGCCAGCAGCTCGGAGGGAACTGGGGCCAACGTCCTGACTTTC.

The rearrangement links TRBV29-1 to TRBJ1-2; tentatively, D is TRBD1 (5 bases). This CDR3 contains 12 residues. Germline assignment: CDR1 SQVTM and CDR2 ANQGSEA. Trimming removed 3 bases at V and 6 bases at J, with 11 bases between. DNA of the CDR3: TGCAGCGTTGAGGTCAGGGACGATGGCTACACCTTC. It encodes CSVEVRDDGYTF.

V is TRBV10-3 and J is TRBJ2-1; TRBD2 agrees at 15 bases. CDR3 length: 15 residues. CDR1 ENHRY and CDR2 SYGVKD come from the germline V gene. With V trimmed by 10 bases and J by 9 bases, 10 bases remained unmatched. CDR3 amino acids: CATGAGLAGGGEQFF. Written as DNA, the CDR3 is TGTGCCACCGGGGCGGGACTAGCGGGGGGCGGTGAGCAGTTCTTC.

The rearrangement links TRBV5-1 to TRBJ1-2; TRBD1 is a possible D gene (5 bases). Germline values: CDR1 SGHRS, CDR2 YFSETQ. This CDR3 has 13 residues. Trimming took 1 base from V and 4 from J, leaving 8 bases between them. The CDR3 nucleotides are TGCGCCAGCAGCTTGAGCAGGGCCTATGGCTACACCTTC. Translated, it gives CASSLSRAYGYTF. Looking up the rest from reference TRBV5-1 and TRBJ1-2 gives the full variable domain: KAGVTQTPRYLIKTRGQQVTLSCSPISGHRSVSWYQQTPGQGLQFLFEYFSETQRNKGNFPGRFSGRQFSNSRSEMNVSTLELGDSALYLCASSLSRAYGYTFGSGTRLTVV.

The chain is built from TRBV15 and TRBJ1-6; 8 bases align to TRBD1. Looked up from germline, CDR1 is LNHNV and CDR2 is YYDKDF (reference sequence). The CDR3 spans 14 residues. V lost 0 bases, J lost 11 bases, and 3 bases stayed unmatched. DNA for the CDR3: TGTGCCACCAGCAGAGAAACAGGGGGGACACCCCTCCACTTT. Its translation: CATSRETGGTPLHF.

The chain uses TRBV21-1 and TRBJ2-2; whether TRBD1, the table's D call, matches the DNA was not checked. TRBV21-1 is labeled a pseudogene. There are 17 residues in the CDR3. CDR3 in DNA: TGTGCCAGCAGCACTTTGCGACAGGAGGCGAACACCGGGGAGCTGTTTTTT. It encodes CASSTLRQEANTGELFF.

The chain employs TRBV10-3 and TRBJ1-2; no clear D gene. Trimming took 2 bases from V and 7 from J, leaving 17 bases between them. The germline V gene has CDR1 ENHRY and CDR2 SYGVKD. The CDR3 sequence is 15 residues long. CDR3 in amino acids: CAISEGKEAASGYTF. Here the CDR3 DNA reads TGTGCCATCAGTGAGGGGAAGGAGGCGGCCTCTGGCTACACCTTC.

This clone was observed a single time. This chain links TRBV19 with TRBJ1-3; the D gene is possibly TRBD1 (6 bases). CDR1 and CDR2 (germline): LNHDA, SQIVND (reference sequence). The CDR3 spans 15 residues. V gave up 6 bases and J gave up 0 bases, with 12 bases separating them. CDR3 nucleotides: TGTGCCAGTAGGGTTTCGGGGGCCTCTGGAAACACCATATATTTT. Its protein is CASRVSGASGNTIYF.

This clone was detected once. The chain joins TRBV6-5 to TRBJ1-5, with TRBD1 as a possible D gene (6 bases). Trimming removed 6 bases at V and 6 bases at J, with 9 bases between. This CDR3 region has 12 residues. The germline V gene encodes CDR1 MNHEY and CDR2 SVGAGI. CDR3 nucleotide sequence: TGTGCCAGCAGCCAAGGGGGTCAGCCCCAGCATTTT. It specifies CASSQGGQPQHF.

The rearrangement uses TRBV29-1 and TRBJ1-1; the D gene is possibly TRBD1 (5 bases). The CDR3 is 13 amino acids. Germline CDR1 is SQVTM and CDR2 is ANQGSEA. Trimming removed 4 bases from V and 3 bases from J, with 12 bases in between. The CDR3 region has the DNA TGCAGCGTTGGCGGGGGTTGGGACACTGAAGCTTTCTTT. Amino acids: CSVGGGWDTEAFF.

The chain is built from TRBV5-1 and TRBJ2-2, with a possible D match to TRBD1 (5 bases). The CDR3 is 15 amino acids. V shed 0 bases and J shed 0 bases, with 6 bases lying between them. Germline CDR1 is SGHRS and CDR2 is YFSETQ. This chain's CDR3 is CASSLAGPNTGELFF. The CDR3 nucleotides read TGCGCCAGCAGCTTGGCAGGGCCGAACACCGGGGAGCTGTTTTTT.

The chain carries TRBV27 and TRBJ1-1, with 7 bases that match TRBD1. Trimming at V came to 8 bases and at J to 5 bases, leaving 8 bases not matched to a gene. Looked up from germline, CDR1 is MNHEY and CDR2 is SMNVEV (reference sequence). This CDR3 has 13 amino acids. The CDR3 bases are TGTGCCAGCTCCTTGGCAGGGGGAACTGAAGCTTTCTTT. It is translated as CASSLAGGTEAFF.